Below are 17 T cell receptor beta chains sequenced from a single sample in a study of T-cell memory formation after mild COVID-19. Each CDR3 protein gets one entry after TCRdb re-called the 5' RACE reads with MiXCR. The sample shows fewer than 350,000 distinct CDR3 sequences, 15% of them seen only once. Sequencing was carried out using PBMCs or a T cell subset sorted from them (not recorded which). The receptors derive from a man aged 18 to 30 who had mild COVID-19 (a few samples of this study predate the infection). Cell type and time point are not known.

This clonotype has a count of ten or more. The chain is built from TRBV6-6 and TRBJ1-3; 8 bases match TRBD1. Germline-derived CDR1 and CDR2 are MNHNY and SVGAGI (reference sequence). This CDR3 region has 14 residues. V was pared by 5 bases and J by 4 bases, with 4 bases of the junction left unmatched. The DNA for the CDR3 is TGTGCCAGCAGTCAGGGGGCGGAAGGAAACACCATATATTTT. It is translated as CASSQGAEGNTIYF.

This clonotype was counted only a few times. V and J are TRBV12-3 or TRBV12-4 and TRBJ2-7; the match to TRBD1 covers 9 bases. The CDR3 consists of 15 residues. Trimming took 5 bases from V and 2 from J; bases not matched to a gene: 7. The CDR3 sequence is CASSAGDRVAYEQYF. CDR3 sequence (DNA): TGTGCCAGCAGTGCCGGGGACAGGGTGGCCTACGAGCAGTACTTC.

This clonotype was seen a few times. The chain recombines TRBV11-3 with TRBJ2-3, with 8 bases fitting TRBD2. Germline-derived CDR1 and CDR2 are SGHNT and YENEEA. CDR3 length: 17 residues. Unmatched junction bases numbered 12, after V lost 5 bases and J lost 2 bases. The CDR3 DNA reads as TGTGCCAGCAGCCCCCGAAGGGCGGGGGGCGACACAGATACGCAGTATTTT. Translated, it gives CASSPRRAGGDTDTQYF.

The rearrangement joins TRBV21-1 to TRBJ2-7. TRBV21-1 is described as a pseudogene. The CDR3 contains 13 residues. The CDR3 DNA reads TGTGCCAGCAGCAAACCGGGGTCTGTAGAGCAGTACGTC. It is translated as CASSKPGSVEQYV.

This rearrangement joins TRBV28 to TRBJ2-1; 10 positions agree with TRBD2. CDR1 and CDR2 (germline): MDHEN, SYDVKM. CDR3 length: 15 amino acids. After removal of 5 bases from V and 4 bases from J, the junction contained 5 bases not matched to a gene. The CDR3 is CASSPGLAAYNEQFF. The DNA for the CDR3 is TGTGCCAGCAGTCCAGGACTAGCGGCTTACAATGAGCAGTTCTTC. Supplemented by reference TRBV28 and TRBJ2-1, the full variable domain reads DVKVTQSSRYLVKRTGEKVFLECVQDMDHENMFWYRQDPGLGLRLIYFSYDVKMKEKGDIPEGYSVSREKKERFSLILESASTNQTSMYLCASSPGLAAYNEQFFGPGTRLTVL.

This clonotype was observed a handful of times. This rearrangement joins TRBV20-1 to TRBJ2-5; the match to TRBD2 covers 8 bases. There are 17 residues in the CDR3. Germline V CDR1 and CDR2: DFQATT, SNEGSKA (reference sequence). V dropped 6 bases and J dropped 0; count of bases not matched to a gene: 15. The chain's CDR3 is CSAPSGAGATYQETQYF. CDR3 in DNA: TGCAGTGCCCCCTCGGGAGCGGGGGCGACCTACCAAGAGACCCAGTACTTC.

In DNA form, the CDR3 reads TGTGCCAGCTCACCTGACTTCCTAAGCACAGATACGCAGTATTTT. Translated, it gives CASSPDFLSTDTQYF. V usage is TRBV18 and J usage is TRBJ2-3; D gene unclear. With 3 bases removed from V and 0 bases from J, the gap between germline ends came to 10 bases. This CDR3 comprises 15 residues. Germline V lookup: CDR1 KGHSH, CDR2 LQKENI. Full variable domain (outside the CDR3, taken from reference TRBV18 and TRBJ2-3): NAGVMQNPRHLVRRRGQEARLRCSPMKGHSHVYWYRQLPEEGLKFMVYLQKENIIDESGMPKERFSAEFPKEGPSILRIQQVVRGDSAAYFCASSPDFLSTDTQYFGPGTRLTVL.

J is TRBJ2-7 and V is TRBV28; the D call may be TRBD1 or TRBD2 (5 bases each). CDR1 is MDHEN, CDR2 SYDVKM, per germline. Trimming stripped 11 bases from V and 0 bases from J, with 14 bases between. CDR3 length: 13 amino acids. DNA for the CDR3: TGTGCCTCCGGGACGGTGAACTCCTACGAGCAGTACTTC. It codes for CASGTVNSYEQYF.

The chain recombines TRBV9 with TRBJ2-1; TRBD2 matches at 10 bases. From germline, CDR1 is SGDLS and CDR2 YYNGEE. This CDR3 has 15 amino acids. The V gene end was trimmed by 3 bases and the J gene end by 5 bases; junction bases not matched to a gene: 5. This chain's CDR3 is CASSGLAGVNNEQFF. In DNA, the CDR3 is TGTGCCAGCAGCGGCCTAGCGGGGGTTAACAATGAGCAGTTCTTC.

This clonotype has a handful of counts. The chain is built from TRBV12-3 or TRBV12-4 and TRBJ2-3; D is undetermined. This CDR3 spans 13 amino acids. V was trimmed by 6 bases and J by 0 bases, leaving 7 bases between them. The CDR3 DNA is TGTGCCAGCAGGTCGGTCAGCACAGATACGCAGTATTTT. Translated: CASRSVSTDTQYF.

The chain recombines TRBV6-5 with TRBJ1-2; TRBD1 is a possible D gene (6 bases). V lost 2 bases to trimming and J lost 6 bases, with 16 bases between them. The CDR3 length is 15 residues. Germline loops: CDR1 MNHEY, CDR2 SVGAGI. CDR3 nucleotides: TGTGCCAGCAGTTACACGGAGCAGGGGTGGGATGGCTACACCTTC. It specifies CASSYTEQGWDGYTF.

This sequence joins TRBV5-1 and TRBJ2-5, with 8 nucleotides matching TRBD1. Germline CDR1 reads SGHRS; CDR2 reads YFSETQ. This CDR3 is built from 14 residues. J was trimmed by 6 bases and V by 7 bases; bases with no gene match: 11. The DNA for the CDR3 is TGCGCCAGCTCCCCTGACACAGGGGGAAAGACCCAGTACTTC. It encodes CASSPDTGGKTQYF.

This clonotype was found many times. This chain connects TRBV5-1 to TRBJ2-5; TRBD2 aligns across 7 bases. Germline CDR1 and CDR2: SGHRS and YFSETQ. CDR3 length: 14 residues. V lost 5 bases, J lost 5 bases, and 9 bases stayed unmatched. The CDR3 spells CASSTETSYETQYF. CDR3 DNA: TGCGCCAGCAGTACCGAGACTAGCTACGAGACCCAGTACTTC.

This clonotype has more than one count but fewer than ten. This chain links TRBV27 with TRBJ2-3, with 7 positions matching TRBD2. J gave up 4 bases and V 5 bases, and 6 bases lay outside the gene matches. Looked up from germline, CDR1 is MNHEY and CDR2 is SMNVEV (reference sequence). The CDR3 is 14 residues long. CDR3 loop: CASSLIGGSDTQYF. CDR3 nucleotide sequence: TGTGCCAGCAGTCTAATCGGGGGGTCAGATACGCAGTATTTT.

The chain carries TRBV15 and TRBJ2-3; the D is unclear. CDR1 and CDR2 (germline): LNHNV, YYDKDF (reference sequence). Trimming removed 0 bases at V and 3 bases at J, with 10 bases between. The CDR3 is 15 residues long. The CDR3 spells CATSREVRSTDTQYF. CDR3 nucleotide sequence: TGTGCCACCAGCAGAGAAGTGAGAAGTACAGATACGCAGTATTTT.

This clonotype was counted a few times. The rearrangement joins TRBV18 to TRBJ1-4; 7 nucleotides agree with TRBD1. The V and J ends lost 6 bases and 8 bases, in that order; junction bases with no gene match: 9. The CDR3 has 14 amino acids. The germline V gene has CDR1 KGHSH and CDR2 LQKENI. The CDR3 nucleotides are TGTGCCAGCTCCCGGCAGGGGGTACACGAAAAACTGTTTTTT. Residues: CASSRQGVHEKLFF.

This clonotype was seen ten or more times. The chain carries TRBV12-5 and TRBJ2-3; D perhaps matches TRBD1 (6 bases). CDR3 length: 15 residues. Between the trimmed V and J ends, which lost 1 base and 0 bases, there was a span of 8 bases. CDR1 and CDR2 (germline): LGHNT, FRNRAP. The chain's CDR3 is CASGLGTASTDTQYF. CDR3 nucleotides: TGTGCTAGTGGTTTGGGGACAGCCAGCACAGATACGCAGTATTTT.